Listed here is a single T cell receptor (beta chain). Its matching antigen is unknown. At the Johns Hopkins FTIC core, DNA taken from cultured CD4+ T cells was sequenced by way of the Oncomine TCR Beta short-read assay. TCRdb analysed the PCR reads with MiXCR anew, one entry per CDR3 protein. The data contain around 15,000 distinct CDR3 sequences, around three fifths of them seen just once; the ten biggest clones take up 4% to 6.5%. The data were taken from a study of vaccination and CD4 T cells after COVID-19. Study context: Cellular stimulation was performed using overlapping spike peptides derived from SARS-CoV-2, HCoV-NL63, HCoV-OC43 and HCoV-229E. For control cultures, the treatment was a CEFX pool, an HIV-1 Nef pool, or no peptide.

The treatment is: approximately nine-day PBMC culture with coronavirus spike peptide pools or control peptides (ViraFEST assay). Peptide-pool expansion of antigen-specific T cells preceded TCR sequencing in ViraFEST. Study findings and constraints: Although the median of SARS-CoV-2-reactive clonotypes rose from around 19 to 38, the change was not significant.

V was clipped by 3 bases and J by 2 bases; unmatched bases: 4. CDR1 is DFQATT, CDR2 SNEGSKA, per germline (reference sequence). The CDR3 consists of 14 residues. The origin of this receptor is a human donor who had recovered from COVID-19. This chain links TRBV20-1 with TRBJ2-3, with 8 bases that match TRBD2. Specimen: CD4+ T cells from blood, cultured in vitro, collected after SARS-CoV-2 vaccination. The CDR3 sequence: CSARSGGITDTQYF. CDR3 sequence (DNA): TGCAGTGCTAGGAGCGGGGGAATCACAGATACGCAGTATTTT.